This TCR beta chain was sequenced during a study of patients and donors after allogeneic stem cell transplantation. Using its own MiXCR run on the RT-PCR reads, TCRdb lists one record per CDR3 protein. Of under 95,000 distinct CDR3 sequences listed, 5% are singletons. The sample comprised blood, either unsorted or a sorted T cell fraction (not recorded which). The sequence was collected from a human donor who was either an allogeneic HSCT recipient or a stem cell or donor lymphocyte infusion donor (not recorded which). It is not recorded whose cells these are; they may come from a transplant donor.

The CDR3 DNA reads as TGTGCCAGCACCCGAACCGGGACAGGGGGCCGAGAGACCCAGTACTTC. It is translated as CASTRTGTGGRETQYF. The rearrangement joins TRBV2 to TRBJ2-5, with 12 bases fitting TRBD1. Germline V gene sequence: CDR1 SNHLY, CDR2 FYNNEI. The CDR3 contains 16 residues. V lost 7 bases to trimming and J lost 4 bases; unmatched junction nucleotides: 10.